The present T cell receptor beta chain was sequenced within a study of cytomegalovirus exposure and HLA in healthy donors. CDR3 length: 15 amino acids. Germline loops: CDR1 SGHDN, CDR2 FVKESK. Trimming left V 4 bases short and J 0 bases short, with 9 bases between. Points from the study as a whole: Rarity held for most TCR sequences, but there were some public TCRs that occurred in many donors. High specificity and sensitivity for cytomegalovirus status were reported for the classifier.

Although they were nominally healthy when sampled, donors likely had unrecorded immune exposures. Researchers ran the PCR with 60 Vbeta and 13 Jbeta primers. Data came from immunoSEQ multiplex PCR; TCRdb stores just in-frame clones and leaves some out. The table includes 250,000 to 300,000 clones, 84% detected once. As concerns this clone: Its target is unknown.

The chain is built from TRBV14 and TRBJ2-2, with D possibly TRBD1 on 6 matching bases. Sequencing used PBMCs. The source of this sequence is a woman aged 35 to 49 in good health and CMV-seropositive. The DNA of the CDR3 is TGTGCCAGCAGCCCGACAGGAGCGAACACCGGGGAGCTGTTTTTT. This encodes CASSPTGANTGELFF.